This T cell receptor (beta chain) stems from a study of cytomegalovirus exposure and HLA in healthy donors. The germline gives CDR1 MDHEN, CDR2 SYDVKM. With 4 bases clipped from V and 3 bases from J, the junction kept 5 bases outside the gene matches. The CDR3 length is 16 residues. General study points: Within an earlier analysis, most TCR beta V segments proved productive either about 90% or about 30% of the time.

Primers included in the PCR were 60 Vbeta and 13 Jbeta primers. TCRdb keeps only in-frame clones here, not all; method: immunoSEQ multiplex PCR. The data hold some 190,000 clones, with around 80% observed a single time. A note on this clone: Its matching antigen is unknown.

The chain combines TRBV28 with TRBJ2-1, with TRBD2 matching over 11 bases. The sequence was collected from a woman in her 30s in good health and CMV-seropositive. Sequencing used PBMCs. CDR3 residues: CASSWALAGGYNEQFF. CDR3 sequence (DNA): TGTGCCAGCAGTTGGGCTCTAGCGGGGGGCTACAATGAGCAGTTCTTC. The whole variable domain, remainder taken from reference TRBV28 and TRBJ2-1, is DVKVTQSSRYLVKRTGEKVFLECVQDMDHENMFWYRQDPGLGLRLIYFSYDVKMKEKGDIPEGYSVSREKKERFSLILESASTNQTSMYLCASSWALAGGYNEQFFGPGTRLTVL.